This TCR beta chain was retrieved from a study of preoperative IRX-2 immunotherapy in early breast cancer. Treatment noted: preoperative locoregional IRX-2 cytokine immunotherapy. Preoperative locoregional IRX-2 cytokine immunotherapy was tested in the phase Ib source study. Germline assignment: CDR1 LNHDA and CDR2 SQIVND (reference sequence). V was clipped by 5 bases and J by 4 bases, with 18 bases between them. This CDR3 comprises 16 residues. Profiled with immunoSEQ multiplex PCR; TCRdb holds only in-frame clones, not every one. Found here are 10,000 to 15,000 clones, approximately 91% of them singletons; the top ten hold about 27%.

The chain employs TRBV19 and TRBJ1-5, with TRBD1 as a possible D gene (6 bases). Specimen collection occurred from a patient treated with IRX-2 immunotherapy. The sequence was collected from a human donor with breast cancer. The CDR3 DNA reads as TGTGCCAGTAGTGCGCCCTGGACAGCCAATAATCAGCCCCAGCATTTT. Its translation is CASSAPWTANNQPQHF.